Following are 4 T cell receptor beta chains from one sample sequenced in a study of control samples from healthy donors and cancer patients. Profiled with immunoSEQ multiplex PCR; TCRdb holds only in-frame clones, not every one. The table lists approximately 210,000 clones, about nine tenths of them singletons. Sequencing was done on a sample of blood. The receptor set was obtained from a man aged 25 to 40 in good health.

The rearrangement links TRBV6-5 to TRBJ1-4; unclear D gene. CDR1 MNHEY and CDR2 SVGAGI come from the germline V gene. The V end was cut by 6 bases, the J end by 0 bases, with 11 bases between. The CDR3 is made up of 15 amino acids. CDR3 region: CASSLTGATNEKLFF. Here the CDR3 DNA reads TGTGCCAGCAGCTTGACCGGAGCAACTAATGAAAAACTGTTTTTT.

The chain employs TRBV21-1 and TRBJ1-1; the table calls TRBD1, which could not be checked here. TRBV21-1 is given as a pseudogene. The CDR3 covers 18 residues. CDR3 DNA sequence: TGTGCCAGCAGCAAAGCGCTTATTGACAGGGGCGGCGACACTGAAGCTTTCTTT. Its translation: CASSKALIDRGGDTEAFF.

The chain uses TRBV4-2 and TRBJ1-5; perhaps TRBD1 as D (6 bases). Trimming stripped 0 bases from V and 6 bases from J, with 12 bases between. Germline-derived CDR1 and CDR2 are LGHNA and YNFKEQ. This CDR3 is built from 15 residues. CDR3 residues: CASSQDRGQTQPQHF. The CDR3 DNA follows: TGTGCCAGCAGCCAAGACAGGGGACAAACTCAGCCCCAGCATTTT.

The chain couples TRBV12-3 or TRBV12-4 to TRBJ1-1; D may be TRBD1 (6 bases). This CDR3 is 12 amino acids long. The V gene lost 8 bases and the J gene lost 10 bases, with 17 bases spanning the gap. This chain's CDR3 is CASWREGGLAFF. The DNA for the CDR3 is TGTGCCAGCTGGCGGGAGGGGGGGCTAGCTTTCTTT.